The present T cell receptor (beta chain) was sequenced within a study of cytomegalovirus exposure and HLA in healthy donors. This PCR relied on a set of 60 Vbeta primers and 13 Jbeta primers. Libraries were prepared by immunoSEQ multiplex PCR; TCRdb keeps only in-frame clonotypes and omits some of them. The data show under 170,000 clones, just under 65% seen once. The CDR3 has 15 residues. Trimming stripped 1 base from V and 4 bases from J, with 14 bases between. Germline lookup yields CDR1 SGHTS and CDR2 YDEGEE. At least ten counts were recorded for this clone. This TCR was sampled from a woman aged 55-70 years in good health and CMV-seropositive. Sequencing was done on a sample of PBMCs. V and J are TRBV5-8 and TRBJ1-1; D gene ambiguous. CDR3 sequence: CASSLYMLGGTEAFF. As DNA, the CDR3 is TGTGCCAGCAGCTTGTATATGTTGGGAGGCACTGAAGCTTTCTTT. The full variable domain, rest sourced from reference TRBV5-8 and TRBJ1-1, is EAGVTQSPTHLIKTRGQQATLRCSPISGHTSVYWYQQALGLGLQFLLWYDEGEERNRGNFPPRFSGRQFPNYSSELNVNALELEDSALYLCASSLYMLGGTEAFFGQGTRLTVV.